This T cell receptor beta chain was sequenced during a study of shared clonotypes between healthy human individuals. Profiling relied on immunoSEQ multiplex PCR, and the TCRdb table lists in-frame clones only, not all of them. This repertoire shows hundreds of thousands of clones, approximately 73% found once; its top ten account for roughly 2%. Notes on this clone: As yet, its antigen is unknown.

General study results and limits: Across a handful of donors, naive CD4 shared 5% to 6.5%, naive CD8 3.5% to 4%, memory CD4 roughly 2.4%, memory CD8 about 0.4%.

There were only Caucasian adults among the donors, and all lived in Nashville, Tennessee. This sequence originates from a woman between 25 and 40 years old in good health. Sequenced sample: memory CD4+ T cells sorted from blood. Subset described: CD45RA-negative fraction.

The CDR3 nucleotides read TGTGCCAGCAGCCAACTAGCGGGTGGGGGTGACTACGAGCAGTACTTC. This gives the protein CASSQLAGGGDYEQYF. The chain employs TRBV14 and TRBJ2-7; 8 bases line up with TRBD2. The CDR3 has 16 amino acids. After removal of 2 bases from V and 3 bases from J, the junction contained 9 bases not matched to a gene. Germline assignment: CDR1 SGHDN and CDR2 FVKESK.